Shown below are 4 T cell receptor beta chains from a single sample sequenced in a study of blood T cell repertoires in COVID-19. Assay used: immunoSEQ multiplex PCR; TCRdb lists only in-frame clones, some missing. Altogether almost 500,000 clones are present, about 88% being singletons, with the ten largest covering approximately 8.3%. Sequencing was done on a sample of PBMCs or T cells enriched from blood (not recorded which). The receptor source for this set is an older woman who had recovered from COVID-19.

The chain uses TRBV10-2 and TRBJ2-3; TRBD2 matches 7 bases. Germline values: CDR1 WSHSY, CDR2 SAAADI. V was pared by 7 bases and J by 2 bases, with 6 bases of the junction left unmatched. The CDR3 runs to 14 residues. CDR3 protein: CASTPGLLTDTQYF. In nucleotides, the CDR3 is TGCGCCAGCACTCCGGGACTACTCACAGATACGCAGTATTTT.

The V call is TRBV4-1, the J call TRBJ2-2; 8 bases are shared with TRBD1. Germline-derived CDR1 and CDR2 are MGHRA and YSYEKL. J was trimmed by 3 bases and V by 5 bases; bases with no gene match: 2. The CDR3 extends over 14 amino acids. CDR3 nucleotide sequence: TGCGCCAGCAGCTCGGGACAGGACACCGGGGAGCTGTTTTTT. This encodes CASSSGQDTGELFF.

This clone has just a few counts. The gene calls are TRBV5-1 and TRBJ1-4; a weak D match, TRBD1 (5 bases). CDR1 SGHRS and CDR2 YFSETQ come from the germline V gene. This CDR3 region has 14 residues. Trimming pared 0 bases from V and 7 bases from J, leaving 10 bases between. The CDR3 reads CASSLATDSEKLFF. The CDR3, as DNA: TGCGCCAGCAGCTTGGCGACTGACAGTGAAAAACTGTTTTTT.

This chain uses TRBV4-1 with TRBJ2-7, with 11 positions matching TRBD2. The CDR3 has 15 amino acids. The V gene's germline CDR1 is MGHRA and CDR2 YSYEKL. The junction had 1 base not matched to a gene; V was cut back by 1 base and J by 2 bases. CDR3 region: CASSQVAGGPYEQYF. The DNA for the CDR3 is TGCGCCAGCAGCCAAGTAGCGGGGGGGCCCTACGAGCAGTACTTC.